Below, 5 T cell receptor beta chains from the same sample are listed, as sequenced in a study of cytomegalovirus exposure and HLA in healthy donors. The PCR had 60 Vbeta and 13 Jbeta primers. Data came from immunoSEQ multiplex PCR; TCRdb stores just in-frame clones and leaves some out. The sample includes some 130,000 clones, roughly 80% of them seen just once. Sequences were obtained from PBMCs. These receptors originate from a man aged 18 to 30 in good health and CMV-seronegative.

This clone has just a few counts. DNA for the CDR3: TGTGCCAGTACCAGGCAAGCAACTAATGAAAAACTGTTTTTT. Protein sequence: CASTRQATNEKLFF. The J gene is TRBJ1-4, the V gene TRBV19; no reliable D call. The CDR3 length is 14 residues. V was cut by 7 bases and J by 0 bases, with 9 bases left in between. Germline V gene data show CDR1 as LNHDA and CDR2 as SQIVND (reference sequence).

The rearrangement uses TRBV4-3 and TRBJ1-2, with D perhaps matching TRBD1 (5 bases). The V end lost 0 bases, the J end lost 5 bases, and 13 bases lay between the germline ends. Germline-derived CDR1 and CDR2 are LGHNA and YSLEER. There are 15 residues in the CDR3. The DNA for the CDR3 is TGCGCCAGCAGCCAAGATGCCCAGGGTAGTTATGGCTACACCTTC. Its translation is CASSQDAQGSYGYTF.

The chain couples TRBV6-6 to TRBJ2-7; the D is unclear. CDR1 and CDR2 from the germline V gene are MNHNY and SVGAGI (reference sequence). Trimming took off 4 bases at V and 4 bases at J, with 5 bases between the two ends. The CDR3 extends over 11 amino acids. In DNA, the CDR3 is TGTGCCAGCAGTTTAAATTACGAGCAGTACTTC. Protein product: CASSLNYEQYF.

The J gene is TRBJ1-1, the V gene TRBV7-9, with D unclear. The V and J ends lost 1 base and 11 bases respectively, with 11 bases between them. The CDR3 is 12 residues long. CDR1 SEHNR and CDR2 FQNEAQ come from the germline V gene (reference sequence). CDR3 protein: CASSLVMTGAFF. The CDR3 DNA is TGTGCCAGCAGCTTAGTGATGACTGGGGCTTTCTTT. The variable domain in full, completed from reference TRBV7-9 and TRBJ1-1, reads DTGVSQNPRHKITKRGQNVTFRCDPISEHNRLYWYRQTLGQGPEFLTYFQNEAQLEKSRLLSDRFSAERPKGSFSTLEIQRTEQGDSAMYLCASSLVMTGAFFGQGTRLTVV.

The rearrangement links TRBV30 to TRBJ2-7; 9 nucleotides line up with TRBD1. CDR3 length equals 14 residues. With V trimmed by 2 bases and J by 2 bases, 4 bases remained unmatched. In germline, CDR1 is GTSNPN, CDR2 SVGIG (reference sequence). CDR3 region: CAWSRQGGTYEQYF. The CDR3, as DNA: TGTGCCTGGAGTCGACAGGGGGGTACCTACGAGCAGTACTTC.